This record covers a single T cell receptor (beta chain). Unmatched junction bases numbered 3, after V lost 5 bases and J lost 3 bases. Germline V CDR1 and CDR2: SGHAT, FQNNGV. The CDR3 has 14 residues. Here immunoSEQ multiplex PCR was the method, and the copy in TCRdb shows in-frame clones only, minus some. The sample has some 30,000 clones; about four fifths are singletons. This entry comes from a study of early stage breast cancer tumors. The chain recombines TRBV11-2 with TRBJ2-2, with 7 bases aligning to TRBD2. The sequence derives from a person aged 45-65 years with breast cancer. Sequencing was performed on blood. CDR3 coding DNA: TGTGCCAGCAGCAGGGCGGGGGACACCGGGGAGCTGTTTTTT. It encodes CASSRAGDTGELFF.